What follows is one T cell receptor beta chain and its context. Its target is unknown. CDR3 length equals 15 residues. The junction had 7 bases not matched to a gene; V was cut back by 4 bases and J by 2 bases. Germline values: CDR1 SQVTM, CDR2 ANQGSEA. This record comes from a study of cytotoxic CD8 clonotypes in ibrutinib-treated CLL. Study in general: Mean yields were 255,043 productive templates and 94,082 productive rearrangements per sample. General study results and limits: The clonality rise at ibrutinib response reflected private clonotype expansion. Clonality was elevated at ibrutinib response and had returned toward baseline at progression. While tracking circulating CD8+ T-cell counts, baseline clonality exceeded that of age-matched healthy donors.

The repertoire was sequenced with immunoSEQ multiplex PCR; TCRdb's copy has only in-frame clones and lacks some. Among 300,000 to 400,000 clones listed, roughly two thirds were seen once. The source was PBMCs, collected after 36 months of ibrutinib treatment. The chain combines TRBV29-1 with TRBJ2-2, with 7 nucleotides matching TRBD1. This TCR derives from a human donor with chronic lymphocytic leukemia. CDR3 sequence reads: CSVAGTAINTGELFF. CDR3 nucleotide sequence: TGCAGCGTTGCCGGGACAGCTATCAACACCGGGGAGCTGTTTTTT.